The rows below give T cell receptor beta chains drawn from one sample of a study of blood T cell repertoires in COVID-19. Profiling relied on immunoSEQ multiplex PCR, and the TCRdb table lists in-frame clones only, not all of them. The sample carries approximately 300,000 clones, approximately 90% recorded once. Sequences were obtained from PBMCs or T cells enriched from blood (not recorded which). All receptors derive from a woman aged 25 to 39 who had recovered from COVID-19. CDR3s include the opening cysteine and the closing phenylalanine or tryptophan. Each record gives: J gene, V gene, clone size, CDR3 protein. The size field is filled for only some rows; it gives once, few, many or a size class.

j_call: TRBJ2-2
v_call: TRBV10-3
clone_size: .
cdr3_aa: CAIRQGHQNTGELFF

j_call: TRBJ2-5
v_call: TRBV25-1
clone_size: .
cdr3_aa: CASSPGILTKETQYF

j_call: TRBJ1-1
v_call: TRBV12-3/TRBV12-4
clone_size: .
cdr3_aa: CASLVWTDTEAFF

j_call: TRBJ2-2
v_call: TRBV19
clone_size: .
cdr3_aa: CASSSPDRGATGELFF

j_call: TRBJ2-7
v_call: TRBV27
clone_size: .
cdr3_aa: CASSLSLAAYEQYF

j_call: TRBJ1-1
v_call: TRBV5-1
clone_size: .
cdr3_aa: CASRAGTGNTEAFF

j_call: TRBJ1-2
v_call: TRBV5-8
clone_size: .
cdr3_aa: CASSFLGTGGKNGYTF

j_call: TRBJ2-2
v_call: TRBV2
clone_size: .
cdr3_aa: CASSYRGPNTGELFF

j_call: TRBJ2-1
v_call: TRBV11-3
clone_size: .
cdr3_aa: CASSLGRGDEQFF

j_call: TRBJ1-2
v_call: TRBV19
clone_size: .
cdr3_aa: CASTTKRAERNYGYTF

j_call: TRBJ1-5
v_call: TRBV25-1
clone_size: .
cdr3_aa: CASSGTGKGQPQHF

j_call: TRBJ2-3
v_call: TRBV4-3
clone_size: .
cdr3_aa: CASSQTFSGGSLTDTQYF

j_call: TRBJ2-6
v_call: TRBV29-1
clone_size: .
cdr3_aa: CSIGGSGANVLTF

j_call: TRBJ1-1
v_call: TRBV6-5
clone_size: .
cdr3_aa: CASRTPGEPFF

j_call: TRBJ1-1
v_call: TRBV2
clone_size: .
cdr3_aa: CASSESGFEAFF

j_call: TRBJ2-5
v_call: TRBV29-1
clone_size: .
cdr3_aa: CSVDRVRGQETQYF

j_call: TRBJ1-4
v_call: TRBV4-2
clone_size: .
cdr3_aa: CASRTQTATNEKLFF

j_call: TRBJ1-2
v_call: TRBV5-4
clone_size: few
cdr3_aa: CASSPGQGANYGYTF

j_call: TRBJ2-1
v_call: TRBV19
clone_size: .
cdr3_aa: CASSISGGRNEQFF

j_call: TRBJ2-1
v_call: TRBV14
clone_size: few
cdr3_aa: CASSQGGQGRYNEQFF

j_call: TRBJ2-1
v_call: TRBV19
clone_size: .
cdr3_aa: CASSPTGTASSYNEQFF

j_call: TRBJ2-7
v_call: TRBV2
clone_size: .
cdr3_aa: CASRQGVSYEQYF

j_call: TRBJ1-1
v_call: TRBV5-1
clone_size: .
cdr3_aa: CASSLGHRDGNTEAFF

j_call: TRBJ2-3
v_call: TRBV6-4
clone_size: .
cdr3_aa: CASSDVGGPTDTQYF

j_call: TRBJ2-5
v_call: TRBV9
clone_size: .
cdr3_aa: CAARAGVTQYF

j_call: TRBJ1-2
v_call: TRBV4-2
clone_size: few
cdr3_aa: CASSQGQGGYGYTF

j_call: TRBJ1-2
v_call: TRBV5-6
clone_size: once
cdr3_aa: CASSLDRVQGHGYTF

j_call: TRBJ1-1
v_call: TRBV7-3
clone_size: .
cdr3_aa: CASSLTFPGAEAFF

j_call: TRBJ1-1
v_call: TRBV7-9
clone_size: once
cdr3_aa: CASSLELMNTEAFF

j_call: TRBJ1-2
v_call: TRBV7-9
clone_size: .
cdr3_aa: CASSWTGNYGYTF

j_call: TRBJ1-1
v_call: TRBV19
clone_size: .
cdr3_aa: CASSPPGTGGGEAFF

j_call: TRBJ1-3
v_call: TRBV28
clone_size: few
cdr3_aa: CASDQGTNSGNTIYF

j_call: TRBJ1-2
v_call: TRBV2
clone_size: .
cdr3_aa: CASRRGPDYGYTF

j_call: TRBJ2-3
v_call: TRBV10-1
clone_size: .
cdr3_aa: CASSESGGGAPDTQYF

j_call: TRBJ1-4
v_call: TRBV10-2
clone_size: .
cdr3_aa: CASSESGTVREKLFF

j_call: TRBJ1-2
v_call: TRBV6-2/TRBV6-3
clone_size: .
cdr3_aa: CASSYPRGQGFYGYTF

j_call: TRBJ1-1
v_call: TRBV25-1
clone_size: once
cdr3_aa: CASSIGTATIGTEAFF

j_call: TRBJ2-7
v_call: TRBV7-9
clone_size: .
cdr3_aa: CASSPRTSTWEQYF